Listed here are 15 T cell receptor beta chains from one sample, sequenced in a study of tumor-infiltrating lymphocytes in primary liver carcinoma. Co-extraction yielded RNA and DNA from around 20-30 mg of unsorted bulk tissue. Constant-region priming of roughly 490 ng total RNA yielded TCR beta cDNA. For TCR beta, libraries were produced by three nested multiplex PCR rounds using slightly modified ARM-PCR. The study ran its first two PCR rounds for roughly 10 cycles each, using TRBV1-TRBV30 forward primers and a C-beta reverse primer. MiXCR was run by TCRdb on the multiplex PCR reads, yielding one entry per CDR3 protein. The sample holds 50,000 to 65,000 distinct CDR3 sequences, 71% seen once. The sample taken for sequencing was liver tumor tissue from sampling region 4. This sample's subset: tumor region T4, right-lateral pole. Source of these receptors: a man between 40 and 49 years old with primary liver carcinoma and hepatitis B virus infection.

Comments on this clonotype: Since no conserved phenylalanine or tryptophan closes the CDR3, a read error is the likely cause. The rearrangement uses TRBV6-5 and TRBJ2-1; 9 bases line up with TRBD1. The CDR3 sequence is 15 residues long. CDR1 is MNHEY and CDR2 is SVGAGI in the germline V gene. V lost 1 base to trimming and J lost 10 bases; unmatched junction nucleotides: 8. The CDR3 DNA follows: TGTGCCAGCAGTTACTGTCCCGGGACAGGGTTGGAGCAGTTCTTG. Residues: CASSYCPGTGLEQFL.

With respect to this clonotype: The junction and the germline gene differ at one end; a read error may be behind it. This rearrangement joins TRBV7-9 to TRBJ2-7; D unclear. The CDR3 has 13 amino acids. CDR1 and CDR2 from the germline V gene are SEHNR and FQNEAQ (reference sequence). The DNA of the CDR3 is TGCGCCATCAGCCCGCCGTGTTCCTACGAGCAGTACTTC. Its protein is CAISPPCSYEQYF.

This sequence joins TRBV5-5 and TRBJ2-2; TRBD1 might be the D (5 bases). There are 18 residues in the CDR3. Germline V lookup: CDR1 SGHKS, CDR2 YYEKEE (reference sequence). Trimming stripped 0 bases from V and 7 bases from J, with 22 bases between. Here the CDR3 reads CASSLAFFFARGIGELFF. The CDR3 DNA reads TGTGCCAGCAGCTTGGCGTTTTTTTTTGCTAGGGGTATCGGGGAGCTGTTTTTT.

In its sample, this clonotype was seen once. The chain has TRBV6-1 and TRBJ1-5, with D tentatively TRBD2 (7 bases). The J call may be in error: the DNA end matches TRBJ2-3 better. This CDR3 comprises 12 residues. CDR1 and CDR2 from the germline V gene are MNHNS and SASEGT. The CDR3 region is CASGRGTGPQYF. CDR3 bases: TGTGCCAGTGGGAGGGGGACGGGGCCCCAGTATTTT.

As regards this clonotype: Since no conserved phenylalanine or tryptophan closes the CDR3, a read error is the likely cause. Because the CDR3's place on the DNA is in doubt, the DNA is left out and the CDR3 is given as listed by TCRdb. The chain is built from TRBV6-1 and TRBJ2-1; TRBD2 reflects the table's D call only, with no check against the DNA. The CDR3 spans 14 residues, counting both ends. The germline gives CDR1 MNHNS, CDR2 SASEGT. This chain's CDR3 is CASRAEGRRSELFL.

Of note for this clonotype: Without the conserved terminal phenylalanine or tryptophan, this CDR3 likely stems from a read error. J is TRBJ2-7 and V is TRBV6-2 or TRBV6-3; 11 positions agree with TRBD2. Trimming removed 7 bases from V and 3 bases from J; junction bases left unmatched: 8. This CDR3 has 15 amino acids. Germline-derived CDR1 and CDR2 are MNHEY and SVGEGT. In DNA, the CDR3 is TGTGCCAGCAACCGGCGGACTAGCGGGCACTACGAGCAGTACTTA. Protein product: CASNRRTSGHYEQYL.

This clonotype showed up just a few times. A much larger clone is a single base away; this may be a read error. J is TRBJ2-2 and V is TRBV6-1, with D tentatively TRBD2 (6 bases). CDR3 length equals 12 residues. Germline CDR1 MNHNS, CDR2 SASEGT. The V gene lost 6 bases and the J gene lost 7 bases, with 9 bases spanning the gap. The CDR3 sequence: CASRRGNGELFF. The CDR3 DNA reads as TGTGCCAGCAGACGGGGGAACGGGGAGCTGTTTTTT.

To note about this clonotype: Since the CDR3 does not end with the conserved phenylalanine or tryptophan, this likely comes from a read error. This CDR3 reads CANSLASGGANTGELFY. As DNA, the CDR3 is TGTGCCAACAGCTTAGCATCAGGAGGAGCGAACACCGGGGAGCTGTTTTAT. The chain joins TRBV11-2 to TRBJ2-2, with D tentatively TRBD2 (5 bases). This CDR3 region has 17 residues. CDR1 SGHAT and CDR2 FQNNGV come from the germline V gene.

This clonotype was detected only a few times. Given a much more abundant clone one base away, this may be a read error. The rearrangement links TRBV29-1 to TRBJ1-2; D is undetermined. The length of the CDR3 is 10 residues. Deletions cut 4 bases from V and 6 bases from J, with 6 bases between. CDR1 is SQVTM and CDR2 is ANQGSEA in the germline V gene. The CDR3 coding sequence is TGCAGCGTTGGTGATCATGGCTACACCTTC. As protein: CSVGDHGYTF.

With regard to this clonotype: The junction does not match germline at one end; this may be a read error. The chain couples TRBV4-1 to TRBJ1-6; 9 bases are shared with TRBD1. Germline-derived CDR1 and CDR2 are MGHRA and YSYEKL. The CDR3 has 16 amino acids. The CDR3 DNA is TGCGCAAGCAACCACCACCTACAGGGGGCGGATTCACCTCTCTACTTT. Amino acids: CASNHHLQGADSPLYF.

The chain has TRBV24-1 and TRBJ2-3; 10 nucleotides align to TRBD1. Trimming cost V 11 bases and J 5 bases; bases outside gene matches: 9. CDR3 size: 14 residues. CDR1 KGHDR and CDR2 SFDVKD come from the germline V gene. The CDR3 DNA reads as TGTGCCATCAGCCCGACAGGGGGCGTAGATACGCAGTATTTT. It is translated as CAISPTGGVDTQYF.

This clonotype was recorded once. The genes are TRBV11-3 and TRBJ2-7; 9 bases agree with TRBD1. Germline loops: CDR1 SGHNT, CDR2 YENEEA. V shed 10 bases and J 7 bases; nucleotides not matched to a gene: 14. This CDR3 region has 14 residues. CDR3 sequence: CATRQGVTSQEQYF. As DNA, the CDR3 is TGTGCCACTCGACAGGGGGTGACTTCCCAGGAGCAGTACTTC.

The rearrangement links TRBV11-2 to TRBJ1-2, with 8 bases matching TRBD1. Germline CDR1 reads SGHAT; CDR2 reads FQNNGV. This CDR3 is built from 14 residues. The junction had 4 bases not matched to a gene; V was cut back by 1 base and J by 6 bases. CDR3 in DNA: TGTGCCAGCAGCTTAGGACTGGACAGGGATGGCTACACCTTC. Translating gives CASSLGLDRDGYTF. Together with reference TRBV11-2 and TRBJ1-2, the CDR3 gives the full variable domain: EAGVAQSPRYKIIEKRQSVAFWCNPISGHATLYWYQQILGQGPKLLIQFQNNGVVDDSQLPKDRFSAERLKGVDSTLKIQPAKLEDSAVYLCASSLGLDRDGYTFGSGTRLTVV.

This clonotype was detected ten times or more. The gene calls are TRBV11-3 and TRBJ2-7; 8 bases agree with TRBD1. The CDR3 is 15 amino acids. Unmatched junction bases numbered 4, after V lost 0 bases and J lost 3 bases. Germline CDR1 and CDR2: SGHNT and YENEEA. In nucleotides, the CDR3 is TGTGCCAGCAGCTTAGAGGCAGGGGGCGGCTACGAGCAGTACTTC. Its protein product is CASSLEAGGGYEQYF.

A word on this clonotype: Since a much larger clone is just one base distant, this may be a read error. The rearrangement uses TRBV7-9 and TRBJ1-1, with D hard to call. CDR3 size: 12 residues. In germline, CDR1 is SEHNR, CDR2 FQNEAQ (reference sequence). The chain's CDR3 is CASSWDNIEAFF. The CDR3 DNA is TGTGCCAGCAGCTGGGATAACATTGAAGCTTTCTTT.